The TCR beta chain under discussion was sequenced for a study of cytomegalovirus exposure and HLA in healthy donors (dated 2017 in TCRdb). For context, the study as a whole: According to an earlier analysis of a few hundred of the donors, about 180 million T cells yielded over 100 million unique TCR beta sequences and less than 300 Gb of sequence data. Donor age, sex, ethnicity and CMV serostatus were compiled together with the repertoire data. The number of donors typed differed by locus, with roughly 629-640 for A, B, C, DRB1 and DQB1, 522 for DQA1, under 610 for DPA1, and some 440 for DPB1. Among roughly 400 genotyped donors of the cohort, an average of approximately 220,000 unique TCR beta nucleotide sequences was sequenced per donor, of which approximately 19% were non-productive. In addition to the first cohort of 666 subjects, a separate validation cohort of 130 or so different subjects was used. Every discovery cohort repertoire had been produced on one sequencing platform. About five DR-DQ haplotypes were handled as single units for association and clustering, since linkage in the cohort was strong. Rather than drawing on any new phenotypic data, the later analysis identified candidate immune exposures from TCR beta sequences and the way those sequences occurred across donors. The T cell repertoires of 700 or so subjects were profiled by immunosequencing and related to cytomegalovirus serostatus. To predict cytomegalovirus infection status, the study brought together high-throughput TCR immunosequencing, statistical association of individual TCRs with disease status, and machine learning. The study aimed to test whether cataloging public T cell receptors could reveal signatures of past pathogen exposure. A later genetic analysis used genome-wide SNP genotypes for about 65% of the 666 donors, treating that subset as a discovery cohort. In an earlier analysis of several hundred of the donors, high-throughput TCR beta sequencing was used to judge whether each TCR beta V gene segment behaved as functional or pseudogenic. A later analysis re-analyzed previously published TCR beta repertoires from 666 donors and added high-resolution HLA genotyping to study TCR occurrence patterns. Among the approximately 420 genotyped donors, approximately 77% belonged to the genetic ancestry cluster associated with self-reported Caucasian donors. HLA typing included class I and class II loci at four-digit resolution. About 330 gigabases of sequencing data and 91 million or so unique TCR sequences made up an early release that covered several hundred HLA-typed donors. What the research found in general, with its limitations: Most TCR sequences were seen in very few donors, while some public TCRs were found in many individuals. A further reported finding was that TCR beta sequences accurately predicted the HLA-A and HLA-B alleles for most subjects in the first cohort. At a false discovery rate of 0.05, a later analysis linked 16,000 or so TCR beta sequences to specific HLA alleles. Only TCR beta chains were sequenced in this cohort, and the absence of alpha or paired-chain data limited detectable features. Because HLA typing was unavailable for some donors at each locus, only the typed subset was used in association tests. Compared with equally common non-associated chains, HLA-associated TCR beta chains in a later analysis were more clonally expanded and had lower generation probabilities. A cluster of highly shared sequence variants was judged likely to be a technical artifact of the sequencing pipeline. The study gave a list of 150 to 200 TCR beta chains associated with cytomegalovirus. Several of the top co-occurrence clusters appeared to be linked to parvovirus B19, influenza, CMV and Epstein-Barr virus, according to a later analysis. Roughly uniform sequencing depth across donors was assumed in presence/absence analyses, although this assumption may not hold. An association between a missense DCLRE1C variant and V-gene and J-gene trimming of TCR beta chains was found in a later genetic analysis and replicated in an independent cohort. Immune exposure information for the cohort was limited to CMV serostatus. Some IMGT-functional V segments, including TRBV6-2 and TRBV6-3, could not be distinguished by the 87-base-pair reads and were therefore excluded. In vitro tests confirmed that a few of the cytomegalovirus-associated TCR beta chains recognize cytomegalovirus antigens. In an earlier analysis of fewer than 750 of the donors, most TCR beta V segments were observed in productive rearrangements about 87% or about 30% of the time, broadly matching IMGT annotations. Most CMV-associated TCR beta chains appeared to be HLA-restricted in a later analysis, and the HLA associations seemed to be driven largely by CMV exposure. In a later genetic analysis, fewer N-insertions in productive TCRs were reported among donors in an Asian-associated ancestry cluster than the approximately 710-donor mean. According to a later analysis, TCR association rates differed among HLA loci, with DRB1 alleles showing the most associated TCRs and HLA-C alleles showing the fewest. The authors suggested that the approach could potentially be generalized to other disease states and immunological phenotypes. Around 16 rarely observed V segments, including chromosome 9 orphons, were excluded from the earlier analysis of about 600 of the donors because counts were too low. Linkage disequilibrium might explain the correlated functional status among segregating V segments, but an unknown experimental factor could not be ruled out. Cytomegalovirus status was reported to be diagnosed by the classifier with high specificity and sensitivity in both the original and validation cohorts. When HLA alleles, especially DR and DQ, strongly co-occurred, TCR associations were difficult to assign to individual alleles.

Regarding this clone: Its antigen remains unidentified. Base qualities are not provided; no much larger clone lies one nucleotide away.

The cohort was made up of roughly 670 healthy bone marrow donors. At the time of sampling, all cohort members were nominally healthy, though unrecorded immune exposures were likely present. The donor tested CMV seronegative, placing the donor among the roughly 400 seronegative members of the cohort. Each donor provided a peripheral blood sample, and peripheral blood mononuclear cells were used for TCR beta sequencing. The Qiagen DNeasy Blood Extraction Kit was used to extract genomic DNA from the blood cell samples. Reading from cysteine to phenylalanine, the CDR3 counts 17 amino acids. Just CDR3 DNA is preserved here, 51 bases in frame from base 1. At the junction V is shortened by 0 bases and J by 3 bases, with 18 bases in between. Reading the germline V gene (reference sequence) gives CDR1 SGHKS and CDR2 YYEKEE. The library came from the immunoSEQ multiplex PCR assay. The multiplex PCR relied on a mix of 60 forward primers for TCR Vbeta segments and 13 reverse primers for TCR Jbeta segments. A multiplex PCR assay on genomic DNA amplified the CDR3 region of rearranged TCR beta genes. On the Illumina HiSeq System, the amplified TCR beta libraries were sequenced as 87-base-pair reads. The paper's data handling went like this. A later analysis tallied roughly 76 million unique TCR beta chains across the 666 repertoires, and around 10 million of those chains were shared by two or more donors. Raw reads were error-corrected and collapsed into unique sequences with a nearest-neighbor algorithm that merged closely related sequences to remove PCR and sequencing errors. CDR3 sequences were aligned to IMGT reference sequences to assign V, D and J gene segments. For a sequence to be retained, at least a six-nucleotide match to both a V gene segment and a J gene segment was required. Rearrangements were called productive when the CDR3 lacked stop codons and stayed in frame with V and J; all others were non-productive. Following IMGT convention, CDR3 was defined as the stretch from the second conserved V-encoded cysteine to the conserved J-encoded phenylalanine. The earlier analysis of some 540 of the donors excluded any sequence lacking an unambiguous match to a single V gene segment. In an earlier analysis of some 590 of the donors, a V segment was called functional when productive rearrangements were above 56.7%, and segregating when the standard deviation between donors exceeded 5%. A statistical classification framework was built to diagnose cytomegalovirus status from the catalog of TCR beta chain sequences. V and J gene assignment, in a later analysis, came from comparing TCR nucleotide sequences with IMGT/GENE-DB human TR gene sequences. In a later analysis, CDR3 sequences and most-parsimonious VDJ recombination scenarios were assigned using the TCRdist pipeline. A later analysis defined each TCR beta chain by its CDR3 amino acid sequence plus V-gene family, and excluded reads lacking a unique V-gene family. In a later analysis, around 650 highly shared, low-generation-probability nucleotide sequences were removed to address suspected cross-contamination and a sequencing artifact. For each public chain, a later analysis derived a clonal expansion index from normalized ranks of inferred template counts within each repertoire. In a later analysis, generation probabilities were computed with a VDJ recombination model fitted to out-of-frame rearrangements, and the resulting probabilities were checked against IGoR. In a later analysis, TCR-TCR, TCR-HLA and TCR-CMV co-occurrence was scored with hypergeometric tests, and a repertoire-size bias correction was applied to TCR pairs. In a later analysis, false discovery rates were estimated by permuting HLA or CMV assignments 20 times. A later analysis grouped co-occurring TCRs with DBSCAN, adding TCRdist sequence similarity when clustering within HLA-allele-positive subsets. Co-occurrence clustering excluded repertoires with fewer than 30,000 or more than 120,000 public chains, plus five with anomalous nucleotide sharing. Here the immuneACCESS table is served through TCRdb, limited to in-frame sequences with V and J called. Missing clones are a known gap in these copies; in checked studies unresolved V genes cover under half, and the rest lacks a known reason. V and J calls and clone size come straight from that table; D and trimming were deduced from the DNA. Across this sample there are 150,000 to 200,000 clones, with 70% to 80% seen only once. Together, the top ten hold around 1.5% of the sample.

The sequence links TRBV5-5 to TRBJ1-2, with an unclear D gene assignment. The sequenced sample was PBMCs. This receptor was identified in a woman between 50 and 59 years old in good health and CMV-seronegative. The encoded CDR3 is CASSLAAGENRYYGYTF. Read as DNA, the sequence is TGTGCCAGCAGCTTGGCGGCTGGGGAGAACCGCTACTATGGCTACACCTTC.